This T cell receptor (beta chain) was captured in a study of response to subunit inactivated influenza vaccine. Study outcomes and limitations: Few additional T cells are recruited per seasonal influenza vaccination, authors suggested.

TCRdb used MiXCR to reprocess the RT-PCR reads, holding one entry per CDR3 protein. The sample carries about 240,000 distinct CDR3 sequences, 9% to 15% recorded once. On this clonotype: Its antigen is unidentified.

Source: non-naive T cells sorted from PBMCs, taken 14 days before vaccination. The sequence derives from a man aged 45 to 65 who received an inactivated influenza vaccine.

Written as DNA, the CDR3 is TGTGCCAGCAGTGGCGCCTCAACAGTCGGCTCCTACGAGCAGTACTTC. Encoded protein: CASSGASTVGSYEQYF. The chain uses TRBV6-1 and TRBJ2-7; no clear D. This CDR3 comprises 16 residues. CDR1 and CDR2 from the germline V gene are MNHNS and SASEGT. V lost 4 bases, J lost 0 bases, and 16 bases lay in between.